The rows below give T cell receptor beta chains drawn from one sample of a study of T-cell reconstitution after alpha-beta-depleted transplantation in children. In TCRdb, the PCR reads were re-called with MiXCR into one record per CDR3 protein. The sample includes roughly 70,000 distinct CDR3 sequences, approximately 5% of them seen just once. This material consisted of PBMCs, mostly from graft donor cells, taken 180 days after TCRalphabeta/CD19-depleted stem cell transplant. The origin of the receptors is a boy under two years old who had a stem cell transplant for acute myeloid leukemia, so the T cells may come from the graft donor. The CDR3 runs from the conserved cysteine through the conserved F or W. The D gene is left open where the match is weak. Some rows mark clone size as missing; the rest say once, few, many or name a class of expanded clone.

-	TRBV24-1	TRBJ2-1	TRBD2	CATSSPRLAGNNEQFF	TGTGCCACCAGTTCCCCTAGACTAGCGGGGAACAATGAGCAGTTCTTC
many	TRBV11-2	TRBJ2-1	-	CASSLQVVSYNEQFF	TGTGCCAGCAGCCTACAGGTAGTTTCCTACAATGAGCAGTTCTTC
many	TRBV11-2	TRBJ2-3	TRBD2	CASSLMGLAGAPDTQYF	TGTGCCAGCAGCCTCATGGGACTAGCGGGGGCCCCAGATACGCAGTATTTT
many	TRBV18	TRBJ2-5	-	CASSPGAETQYF	TGTGCCAGCTCACCGGGGGCAGAGACCCAGTACTTC
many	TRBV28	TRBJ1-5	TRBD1	CASGARGLDNQPQHF	TGTGCCAGCGGGGCCAGGGGGTTGGACAATCAGCCCCAGCATTTT
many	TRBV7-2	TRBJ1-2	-	CASSSRRERNYGYTF	TGTGCCAGCAGCTCTCGAAGGGAGCGTAACTATGGCTACACCTTC
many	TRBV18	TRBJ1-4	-	CASSPSGREKLFF	TGTGCCAGCTCACCCTCAGGCAGGGAAAAACTGTTTTTT
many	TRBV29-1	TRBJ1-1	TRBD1	CSARQGGNTEAFF	TGCAGCGCTAGACAGGGTGGAAACACTGAAGCTTTCTTT
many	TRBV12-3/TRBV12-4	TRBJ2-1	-	CASSTGDSPNNEQFF	TGTGCCAGCAGTACGGGGGACAGCCCTAACAATGAGCAGTTCTTC
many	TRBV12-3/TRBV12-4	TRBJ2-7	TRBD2	CASQLAGGEEQYF	TGTGCCAGCCAACTAGCGGGGGGTGAGGAGCAGTACTTC
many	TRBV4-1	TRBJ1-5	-	CASSQEGDSNQPQHF	TGCGCCAGCAGCCAAGAGGGGGACAGCAATCAGCCCCAGCATTTT
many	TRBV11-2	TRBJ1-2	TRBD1	CASSLRTGKGYGYTF	TGTGCCAGCAGCTTAAGGACAGGGAAGGGGTATGGCTACACCTTC
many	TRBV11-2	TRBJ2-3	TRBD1	CASSFTWDRAGRKDTQYF	TGTGCCAGCAGCTTCACCTGGGACAGGGCCGGACGGAAAGATACGCAGTATTTT
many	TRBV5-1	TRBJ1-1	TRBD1	CASSRDREGTEAFF	TGCGCCAGCAGCCGGGACAGGGAAGGCACTGAAGCTTTCTTT
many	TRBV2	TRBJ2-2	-	CASSASLAANTGELFF	TGTGCCAGCAGTGCCAGCCTCGCCGCGAACACCGGGGAGCTGTTTTTT
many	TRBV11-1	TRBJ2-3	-	CASSPGGRQYF	TGTGCCAGCAGCCCGGGTGGGAGGCAGTATTTT
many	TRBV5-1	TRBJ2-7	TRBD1	CASSLGDRGSDEQYF	TGCGCCAGCAGCTTGGGGGACAGGGGAAGCGACGAGCAGTACTTC
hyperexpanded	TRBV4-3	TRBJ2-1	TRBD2	CASSQDELAASYNEQFF	TGCGCCAGCAGCCAAGATGAACTAGCGGCCTCCTACAATGAGCAGTTCTTC
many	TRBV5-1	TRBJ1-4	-	CASKATPPQEKLFF	TGCGCCAGCAAGGCGACACCACCCCAGGAAAAACTGTTTTTT
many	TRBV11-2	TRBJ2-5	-	CASSLDPPILRETQYF	TGTGCCAGCAGCTTAGATCCCCCAATCTTACGGGAGACCCAGTACTTC
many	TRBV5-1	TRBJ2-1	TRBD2	CASRGASGGQNNEQFF	TGCGCCAGCAGGGGGGCTAGCGGGGGCCAAAACAATGAGCAGTTCTTC
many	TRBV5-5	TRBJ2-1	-	CASSLGRNEQFF	TGTGCCAGCAGCTTGGGCCGGAATGAGCAGTTCTTC
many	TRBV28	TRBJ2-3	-	CASSPQGIGTDTQYF	TGTGCCAGCAGCCCACAGGGAATTGGCACAGATACGCAGTATTTT